The rows below give T cell receptor beta chains drawn from one sample of a study of T-cell memory formation after mild COVID-19. MiXCR, applied by TCRdb to the 5' RACE reads, yields one record per CDR3 protein. The sample yields about 350,000 distinct CDR3 sequences, approximately 14% seen once. Sequenced sample: PBMCs or a T cell subset sorted from them (not recorded which). The receptors derive from a young man who had mild COVID-19 (a few samples of this study predate the infection). Cell type and time point are not known. CDR3s include the opening cysteine and the closing phenylalanine or tryptophan. A D gene is named only where the DNA matches it firmly. Clone size, where shown, is once, few, many, or a class for clones that have expanded.

d_call	clone_size	v_call	j_call	cdr3_nt	cdr3_aa
NA	few	TRBV12-3/TRBV12-4	TRBJ1-5	TGTGCCAGCAGTTTCGGAGGGGCGAATCAGCCCCAGCATTTT	CASSFGGANQPQHF
NA	NA	TRBV29-1	TRBJ2-1	TGCAGCGTTGCTGACTTCTCCTACAATGAGCAGTTCTTC	CSVADFSYNEQFF
TRBD2	few	TRBV15	TRBJ2-7	TGTGCCACCAGCAGGAAGGGACTAGCGGGCTCCTACGAGCAGTACTTC	CATSRKGLAGSYEQYF
NA	NA	TRBV6-1	TRBJ2-3	TGTGCCAGCAGCAAGACAGCCTCCGAGTCAGATACGCAGTATTTT	CASSKTASESDTQYF
NA	many	TRBV5-4	TRBJ2-1	TGTGCCAGCAGCTTGCAGGGCCCCTACAATGAGCAGTTCTTC	CASSLQGPYNEQFF
NA	many	TRBV6-5	TRBJ1-6	TGTGCCAGCAGGTGGGGGTATAATTCACCCCTCCACTTT	CASRWGYNSPLHF
NA	NA	TRBV29-1	TRBJ2-3	TGCAGCGCCCGGCGGGGTTCGGGCACAGATACGCAGTATTTT	CSARRGSGTDTQYF
NA	NA	TRBV6-2/TRBV6-3	TRBJ2-2	TGTGCCAGCGGACAGACCCGAGGCGCCGGGGAGCTGTTTTTT	CASGQTRGAGELFF
NA	NA	TRBV2	TRBJ1-4	TGTGCCAGCTGCCGGGAATTCGAAAAACTGTTTTTT	CASCREFEKLFF
TRBD1	few	TRBV19	TRBJ2-3	TGTGCCAGCCGGGACAGGGTCCGCACAGATACGCAGTATTTT	CASRDRVRTDTQYF
NA	NA	TRBV5-8	TRBJ1-1	TGTGCCAGCAGCGTGAAAAAGAACACTGAAGCTTTCTTT	CASSVKKNTEAFF
NA	NA	TRBV6-6	TRBJ1-1	TGTGCCAGCAGTTTCCGGGTTTTAACCACTGAAGCTTTCTTT	CASSFRVLTTEAFF
TRBD2	few	TRBV30	TRBJ2-4	TGTGCCTGGTCCCGGGGGGAAAACATTCAGTACTTC	CAWSRGENIQYF
NA	once	TRBV7-9	TRBJ1-4	TGTGCCAGCAGCTTACGGGACGGAAATGAAAAACTGTTTTTT	CASSLRDGNEKLFF
NA	NA	TRBV7-2	TRBJ2-2	TGTGCCAGCAGCTTAGTGGGGGGCGCATTCCCCGGGGAGCTGTTTTTT	CASSLVGGAFPGELFF
NA	many	TRBV5-6	TRBJ2-1	TGTGCCAGCAGCTCTCCGGGGGCCTCCTACAATGAGCAGTTCTTC	CASSSPGASYNEQFF
NA	few	TRBV4-3	TRBJ2-1	TGCGCCAGCAGCCAATTGAGACTATCCTATGTTGAGCAGTTCTTC	CASSQLRLSYVEQFF
NA	NA	TRBV20-1	TRBJ2-7	TGCAGTGCTCTCACAAGGACGAGCGGCTACGAGCAGTACTTC	CSALTRTSGYEQYF
NA	many	TRBV25-1	TRBJ2-7	TGTGCCAGCAGCGGGATCTACGAGCAGTACTTC	CASSGIYEQYF
NA	few	TRBV7-2	TRBJ1-6	TGTGCCAGCAGCTTAGCGGGTCGGGGGGCAAGTAATTCACCCCTCCACTTT	CASSLAGRGASNSPLHF
TRBD1	NA	TRBV6-2/TRBV6-3	TRBJ2-7	TGTGCCAGCAGTTACAATCGATACGGGACAGGCCACTACGAGCAGTACTTC	CASSYNRYGTGHYEQYF
NA	few	TRBV29-1	TRBJ2-3	TGCAGCGTTGGAGGGGGGGACACAGATACGCAGTATTTT	CSVGGGDTDTQYF
NA	NA	TRBV7-2	TRBJ2-3	TGTGCCAGCAGACCGACATACACTAGCACAGATACGCAGTATTTT	CASRPTYTSTDTQYF
NA	NA	TRBV6-5	TRBJ1-4	TGTGCCAGCGGGACACCCGGAGAAAAACTGTTTTTT	CASGTPGEKLFF
NA	many	TRBV19	TRBJ2-1	TGTGCCAGTAGTATACAGGGCAATGAGCAGTTCTTC	CASSIQGNEQFF
NA	many	TRBV7-9	TRBJ2-6	TGTGCCAGCAGGCCGTACGTGGTCCCTGGGGCCAACGTCCTGACTTTC	CASRPYVVPGANVLTF
NA	many	TRBV5-1	TRBJ2-1	TGCGCCAGCAGCTTGGGATTGAGACAGGGCGAGGGAGGCAATGAGCAGTTCTTC	CASSLGLRQGEGGNEQFF
NA	NA	TRBV13	TRBJ1-1	TGTGCCAGCAGCCGCTTAGGGGTGGAGATTGGTTTCTTT	CASSRLGVEIGFF
NA	many	TRBV20-1	TRBJ2-1	TGCAGTGCTAGCAGGGAGTCCTACAATGAGCAGTTCTTC	CSASRESYNEQFF
NA	once	TRBV4-3	TRBJ2-3	TGCGCCAGCAGCCAACAGGCTCGGTTCACAGATACGCAGTATTTT	CASSQQARFTDTQYF
NA	NA	TRBV12-3/TRBV12-4	TRBJ1-1	TGTGCCAGCAGTTTGAATCCGGGCCGCGAAGCTTTCTTT	CASSLNPGREAFF
NA	few	TRBV5-1	TRBJ2-3	TGCGCCAGCAGCTTTCAGGGATTCGCGGGAGATACGCAGTATTTT	CASSFQGFAGDTQYF
TRBD1	many	TRBV7-2	TRBJ1-4	TGTGCCAGCAGCGCAGGACAGGGAGGTGAAAAACTGTTTTTT	CASSAGQGGEKLFF
NA	many	TRBV18	TRBJ2-5	TGTGCCAGCAGCCCCGAAGAGACCCAGTACTTC	CASSPEETQYF
NA	few	TRBV6-2/TRBV6-3	TRBJ1-1	TGTGCCAGCAGTTTGTGGGAGGTGAACACTGAAGCTTTCTTT	CASSLWEVNTEAFF
NA	many	TRBV20-1	TRBJ2-1	TGCAGTGCTAGAGGCGGGAACTACAATGAGCAGTTCTTC	CSARGGNYNEQFF
NA	many	TRBV6-5	TRBJ2-4	TGTGCCAGCAGGAGCCCGCTGGAAAACATTCAGTACTTC	CASRSPLENIQYF
NA	NA	TRBV27	TRBJ2-7	TGTGCCAGCAGTCCACAGACGGCCTCCTACGAGCAGTACTTC	CASSPQTASYEQYF
TRBD2	once	TRBV9	TRBJ2-5	TGTGCCAGCAGCGAGACACCGGGGGGTAGAGAGACCCAGTACTTC	CASSETPGGRETQYF
NA	NA	TRBV4-3	TRBJ2-3	TGCGCCAGCAGCCAAGATTTAGGTTGGACAGATACGCAGTATTTT	CASSQDLGWTDTQYF
TRBD2	few	TRBV6-2/TRBV6-3	TRBJ2-1	TGTGCCAGCGGGCCTAGCGGGGGTAATGAGCAGTTCTTC	CASGPSGGNEQFF
NA	few	TRBV9	TRBJ2-3	TGTGCCAGCAGCGCGCAATCGGGGACAGATACGCAGTATTTT	CASSAQSGTDTQYF
NA	NA	TRBV5-6	TRBJ2-7	TGTGCCAGCAGCTTGGGGTTATACGAGCAGTACTTC	CASSLGLYEQYF
NA	few	TRBV4-3	TRBJ1-1	TGCGCCAGCAGCCAAGCCCCCCAGGGCTTGAACACTGAAGCTTTCTTT	CASSQAPQGLNTEAFF
NA	NA	TRBV11-2	TRBJ2-7	TGTGCCAGCAGCTTAGCTTCGGGCAGGGGTTACGAGCAGTACTTC	CASSLASGRGYEQYF